The 20 T cell receptor beta chains below were found in one sample sequenced in a study of T cell repertoires in cytomegalovirus infection. No antigen has been assigned to these receptors. TCRdb reanalysed the reads using MiXCR and keeps one entry per CDR3 protein. The table has 680,000 or so distinct CDR3 sequences, 33% seen once; the top ten hold about 20%. The sequenced sample was cultured PBMCs, obtained from culture after CMV antigen stimulation. These receptors all stem from a human donor in good health (CMV status not recorded). Some clones in this sample may be carry-over from other donors' samples.

The table lists this clonotype with a few counts. V usage is TRBV19 and J usage is TRBJ2-1, with TRBD1 matching over 7 bases. The CDR3 is 15 amino acids. CDR1 LNHDA and CDR2 SQIVND come from the germline V gene (reference sequence). The ends lost 4 bases at V and 4 bases at J; junction bases unmatched: 7. The CDR3 is CASSRGGRKYNEQFF. CDR3 DNA: TGTGCCAGTAGTAGAGGGGGCCGAAAGTACAATGAGCAGTTCTTC.

This clonotype turned up a few times. The chain employs TRBV12-3 or TRBV12-4 and TRBJ1-5, with D unresolved. This CDR3 has 14 amino acids. V gave up 6 bases and J gave up 3 bases, with 12 bases separating them. The CDR3 DNA follows: TGTGCCAGCAGGGGTCACACGGCCAATCAGCCCCAGCATTTT. It specifies CASRGHTANQPQHF.

This clonotype was observed a few times. The gene calls are TRBV6-2 or TRBV6-3 and TRBJ2-1; TRBD1 might be the D (6 bases). V was shortened by 6 bases and J by 0 bases, with 18 bases between the two germline ends. This CDR3 has 17 amino acids. Germline CDR1 MNHEY, CDR2 SVGEGT. The CDR3 loop is CASRSLQGISSYNEQFF. The CDR3 region has the DNA TGTGCCAGCAGATCGCTACAGGGCATCAGCTCCTACAATGAGCAGTTCTTC.

The CDR3 DNA reads TGCGCCAGAACAGGGGGTCCCACAGATACGCAGTATTTT. It encodes CARTGGPTDTQYF. V usage is TRBV5-1 and J usage is TRBJ2-3, with 8 bases identical to TRBD1. The trim removed 8 bases at V and 2 bases at J, leaving 4 bases unmatched. Germline V lookup: CDR1 SGHRS, CDR2 YFSETQ. This CDR3 has 13 residues. Complete variable domain (other parts from reference TRBV5-1 and TRBJ2-3): KAGVTQTPRYLIKTRGQQVTLSCSPISGHRSVSWYQQTPGQGLQFLFEYFSETQRNKGNFPGRFSGRQFSNSRSEMNVSTLELGDSALYLCARTGGPTDTQYFGPGTRLTVL.

This clonotype showed up just a few times. The rearrangement joins TRBV10-3 to TRBJ2-7; D gene unclear. The CDR3 totals 15 residues. CDR1 is ENHRY, CDR2 SYGVKD, per germline. Deletions cut 0 bases from V and 0 bases from J, with 9 bases between. The CDR3 sequence is CAISESGQSSYEQYF. The CDR3 DNA reads TGTGCCATCAGTGAGTCCGGGCAGAGCTCCTACGAGCAGTACTTC.

This clonotype was counted only a few times. V is TRBV2 and J is TRBJ2-2; 9 bases agree with TRBD1. CDR3 length: 15 residues. Germline trimming cut 5 bases from V and 5 bases from J; bases unmatched to any gene: 6. Germline V gene sequence: CDR1 SNHLY, CDR2 FYNNEI. CDR3 sequence reads: CASSQTGGITGELFF. As DNA, the CDR3 is TGTGCCAGCAGTCAGACAGGGGGGATAACCGGGGAGCTGTTTTTT.

This clonotype was recorded many times. This chain uses TRBV7-2 with TRBJ2-3, with D unclear. CDR3 length: 14 amino acids. V lost 5 bases, J lost 2 bases, and 11 bases lay in between. Per germline, CDR1 SGHTA and CDR2 FQGNSA. The DNA of the CDR3 is TGTGCCAGCAGCCGATCAATCTACACAGATACGCAGTATTTT. Translation: CASSRSIYTDTQYF.

The genes are TRBV6-6 and TRBJ2-1; 7 bases match TRBD2. Per the germline V gene, CDR1 is MNHNY and CDR2 is SVGAGI (reference sequence). The CDR3 has 15 residues. The trim removed 2 bases at V and 5 bases at J, leaving 6 bases unmatched. The CDR3 DNA is TGTGCCAGCAGTTACCCCGGACTAGGCGACAATGAGCAGTTCTTC. It is translated as CASSYPGLGDNEQFF.

The chain couples TRBV7-9 to TRBJ1-5; 7 nucleotides agree with TRBD1. V was pared by 8 bases and J by 5 bases, with 3 bases of the junction left unmatched. Germline CDR1 is SEHNR and CDR2 is FQNEAQ (reference sequence). This CDR3 has 12 residues. The CDR3 nucleotides are TGTGCCAGCGGGACAGAAGATCAGCCCCAGCATTTT. Residues: CASGTEDQPQHF.

The V call is TRBV28, the J call TRBJ2-5; the match to TRBD1 covers 7 bases. Germline V gives CDR1 MDHEN, CDR2 SYDVKM. This CDR3 region has 14 residues. After removal of 3 bases from V and 3 bases from J, the junction contained 4 bases not matched to a gene. The CDR3 nucleotides read TGTGCCAGCAGTTTCGAAGACAGGGAAGAGACCCAGTACTTC. It is translated as CASSFEDREETQYF.

This chain connects TRBV7-8 to TRBJ2-5, with 7 bases fitting TRBD2. CDR3 length: 15 amino acids. Germline values: CDR1 SGHVS, CDR2 FQNEAQ. With 3 bases clipped from V and 2 bases from J, the junction kept 6 bases outside the gene matches. The CDR3 is CASSLRAGVQETQYF. The DNA for the CDR3 is TGTGCCAGCAGCTTGCGCGCGGGGGTTCAAGAGACCCAGTACTTC.

The CDR3, as DNA: TGCACCCTGTGGAGCAGGGGGAGAATTGTCAGCTATGGCTACACCTTC. Amino acid sequence: CTLWSRGRIVSYGYTF. This chain uses TRBV20-1 with TRBJ1-2, with 7 nucleotides matching TRBD1. This CDR3 spans 16 amino acids. Germline values: CDR1 DFQATT, CDR2 SNEGSKA (reference sequence).

This clonotype came up a few times. V is TRBV6-1 and J is TRBJ1-5; D gene uncertain. The CDR3 loop spans 16 amino acids. Germline CDR1 is MNHNS and CDR2 is SASEGT. Trimming took off 3 bases at V and 2 bases at J, with 14 bases between the two ends. CDR3 residues: CASSELGRGGNQPQHF. CDR3 DNA: TGTGCCAGCAGTGAGTTGGGTAGAGGAGGCAATCAGCCCCAGCATTTT.

The chain employs TRBV7-2 and TRBJ1-2; tentatively, D is TRBD1 (6 bases). V dropped 5 bases and J dropped 8 bases, with 18 bases sitting between them. From germline, CDR1 is SGHTA and CDR2 FQGNSA. CDR3 length: 14 residues. DNA for the CDR3: TGTGCCAGCAGCGGTCAATCGGGGGCAGTCGGCTACACCTTC. Translation: CASSGQSGAVGYTF.

The J gene is TRBJ2-1, the V gene TRBV7-2, with a tentative D call TRBD2 (5 bases). CDR1 and CDR2 from the germline V gene are SGHTA and FQGNSA. The CDR3 length is 12 residues. Between the trimmed V and J ends, which lost 7 bases and 10 bases, there was a span of 14 bases. The CDR3 DNA is TGTGCCAGCATGGGAGACCGTGCCGAGCAGTTCTTC. Protein product: CASMGDRAEQFF.

This clonotype has just a few counts. The gene calls are TRBV19 and TRBJ1-5; D call uncertain. CDR1 is LNHDA and CDR2 is SQIVND in the germline V gene (reference sequence). V was shortened by 4 bases and J by 7 bases, with 11 bases between the two germline ends. CDR3 length equals 13 residues. CDR3 bases: TGTGCCAGTAGTAGACTTACCAACCAGCCCCAGCATTTT. Translating it yields CASSRLTNQPQHF.

This clonotype was found many times. The chain has TRBV7-2 and TRBJ2-2; 7 nucleotides line up with TRBD2. Germline CDR1 SGHTA, CDR2 FQGNSA. The junction had 10 bases not matched to a gene; V was cut back by 5 bases and J by 4 bases. The CDR3 is 16 amino acids. This CDR3 reads CASSPPGGSVTGELFF. As DNA, the CDR3 is TGTGCCAGCAGCCCCCCTGGCGGGAGCGTCACCGGGGAGCTGTTTTTT.

In this sample, this clonotype turned up once. J is TRBJ2-5 and V is TRBV5-5, with TRBD2 as a possible D gene (5 bases). V was pared by 3 bases and J by 4 bases, with 19 bases between. Germline V CDR1 and CDR2: SGHKS, YYEKEE (reference sequence). There are 16 residues in the CDR3. DNA of the CDR3: TGTGCCAGCAGCTACGCAGAGCGGCGCATCAGAGAGACCCAGTACTTC. Translating it yields CASSYAERRIRETQYF.

This clonotype appeared a few times. This chain joins TRBV6-5 and TRBJ2-3; D uncertain. Germline V gives CDR1 MNHEY, CDR2 SVGAGI. With 0 bases removed from V and 3 bases from J, the gap between germline ends came to 7 bases. This CDR3 has 14 amino acids. The CDR3 DNA reads as TGTGCCAGCAGTTACTCTCTCGAGACAGATACGCAGTATTTT. It is translated as CASSYSLETDTQYF.

J is TRBJ2-7 and V is TRBV12-3 or TRBV12-4; 10 bases agree with TRBD2. This CDR3 comprises 14 residues. Germline trimming cut 6 bases from V and 6 bases from J; bases unmatched to any gene: 8. In nucleotides, the CDR3 is TGTGCCAGCAGCTCACTAGCGGGGACAACCGAGCAGTACTTC. It translates to CASSSLAGTTEQYF.